These 3 T cell receptor beta chains share one sample of origin, sequenced in a study of regulatory and conventional T cells in RAG deficiency. The sorted conventional CD4+ T cells were CD25-low and CD127-high, with genomic DNA sequenced. The data were produced by immunoSEQ multiplex PCR, yet TCRdb's version contains in-frame clones alone and is incomplete. The profile shows some 35,000 clones, around 76% of them singletons. This same sample was also part of a study on regulatory T cells. That study adds: Amplification used 52 TRBV primers and 13 TRBJ primers.

Sequenced: CD4+ effector T cells sorted from blood. The receptors here all came from a human donor in good health.

This sequence joins TRBV6-5 and TRBJ2-7; D gene ambiguous. There are 15 residues in the CDR3. Trimming pared 5 bases from V and 2 bases from J, leaving 16 bases between. The germline V gene encodes CDR1 MNHEY and CDR2 SVGAGI. The CDR3 DNA reads as TGTGCCAGCAGTGTTAATGTAGGGTTCCCCTACGAGCAGTACTTC. Encoded protein: CASSVNVGFPYEQYF.

V gene TRBV19 combines with J gene TRBJ1-6; 9 nucleotides match TRBD1. Unmatched junction bases numbered 9, after V lost 6 bases and J lost 9 bases. The CDR3 has 15 residues. CDR1 and CDR2 (germline): LNHDA, SQIVND (reference sequence). The CDR3 reads CASRKETGGGSPLHF. The CDR3 DNA reads as TGTGCCAGTAGGAAGGAGACAGGGGGTGGTTCACCCCTCCACTTT.

The chain recombines TRBV19 with TRBJ1-5; D perhaps matches TRBD1 (6 bases). Trimming took 6 bases from V and 7 from J, leaving 16 bases between them. CDR1 is LNHDA and CDR2 is SQIVND in the germline V gene (reference sequence). This CDR3 has 14 amino acids. The CDR3 spells CASSHGGLGQPQHF. Written as DNA, the CDR3 is TGTGCCAGTAGCCATGGGGGCTTGGGACAGCCCCAGCATTTT.